Shown below are 21 T cell receptor beta chains from a single sample sequenced in a study of CD8 T cells in ankylosing spondylitis. Study-level findings and limits: One TCR beta motif, made up of seven to nine highly homologous variants, appeared characteristic of ankylosing spondylitis blood.

What these receptors recognize is not known. TCRdb used MiXCR to reprocess the 5' RACE reads, holding one entry per CDR3 protein. The repertoire consists of about 500,000 distinct CDR3 sequences, with approximately 5% occurring once and the leading ten covering approximately 4%. Sequenced: blood, either unsorted or a sorted T cell fraction (not recorded which). These TCRs come from a male donor with ankylosing spondylitis.

This clonotype was recorded many times. The rearrangement joins TRBV7-2 to TRBJ1-2; D gene ambiguous. Per germline, CDR1 SGHTA and CDR2 FQGNSA. Trimming took 1 base from V and 7 from J, leaving 10 bases between them. This CDR3 is built from 13 residues. CDR3 in amino acids: CASSLGRVFGYTF. In nucleotides, the CDR3 is TGTGCCAGCAGCTTAGGAAGGGTCTTTGGCTACACCTTC.

There are a few counts of this clonotype. The chain combines TRBV15 with TRBJ2-7, with 7 bases lining up with TRBD2. V shed 3 bases, J shed 0 bases, and the junction held 5 bases outside the gene matches. The CDR3 spans 15 residues. The germline CDR1 and CDR2 sequences are LNHNV and YYDKDF (reference sequence). The DNA for the CDR3 is TGTGCCACCAGCAGGGGACTAACGACCTCCTACGAGCAGTACTTC. Translation: CATSRGLTTSYEQYF.

This clonotype was seen many times. The genes are TRBV12-3 or TRBV12-4 and TRBJ2-3; 9 bases line up with TRBD2. Trimming cost V 7 bases and J 5 bases; bases outside gene matches: 10. This CDR3 is built from 15 residues. The CDR3 DNA reads as TGTGCCAGCACCATAGGGGGGACTAGCCGAGATACGCAGTATTTT. Its protein product is CASTIGGTSRDTQYF.

This clonotype was detected ten times or more. The chain joins TRBV5-1 to TRBJ2-1; 11 positions agree with TRBD2. Germline CDR1 reads SGHRS; CDR2 reads YFSETQ. This CDR3 spans 18 amino acids. V gave up 2 bases and J gave up 0 bases; unmatched junction bases: 7. CDR3 coding DNA: TGCGCCAGCAGCTTAGGAGGGACTAGCGGTAGCTCCTACAATGAGCAGTTCTTC. Translation: CASSLGGTSGSSYNEQFF. The full variable domain, with the rest looked up from reference TRBV5-1 and TRBJ2-1, is KAGVTQTPRYLIKTRGQQVTLSCSPISGHRSVSWYQQTPGQGLQFLFEYFSETQRNKGNFPGRFSGRQFSNSRSEMNVSTLELGDSALYLCASSLGGTSGSSYNEQFFGPGTRLTVL.

This clonotype was observed at least ten times. This chain uses TRBV2 with TRBJ2-7; 8 bases agree with TRBD1. CDR3 length: 13 amino acids. CDR1 SNHLY and CDR2 FYNNEI come from the germline V gene. J was trimmed by 2 bases and V by 8 bases; bases with no gene match: 5. The CDR3 DNA reads as TGTGCCAGCTCCGGGACAGGAGCCTACGAGCAGTACTTC. Amino acids: CASSGTGAYEQYF.

This clonotype was detected ten times or more. The V and J genes are TRBV5-1 and TRBJ2-1; possible D gene TRBD1, 6 bases. This CDR3 comprises 13 residues. From germline, CDR1 is SGHRS and CDR2 YFSETQ. V lost 4 bases to trimming and J lost 10 bases, with 15 bases between them. CDR3 sequence: CASSLGQSQEQFF. The DNA for the CDR3 is TGCGCCAGCAGCCTAGGACAGTCCCAAGAGCAGTTCTTC.

This clonotype was seen many times. This chain connects TRBV28 to TRBJ1-6; tentative D call: TRBD1 (5 bases). Germline-derived CDR1 and CDR2 are MDHEN and SYDVKM. CDR3 length equals 15 residues. Trimming left V 0 bases short and J 15 bases short, with 18 bases between. CDR3 nucleotide sequence: TGTGCCAGCAGTTTATGGCAGGGATCCTCAGATAGCCTCCACTTT. The encoded protein is CASSLWQGSSDSLHF.

This clonotype was seen repeatedly, ten times or more. The chain uses TRBV12-3 or TRBV12-4 and TRBJ1-1, with D possibly matching TRBD1 (5 bases). The CDR3 totals 13 residues. Trimming took 7 bases from V and 3 from J, leaving 12 bases between them. The CDR3 region is CASTPGGDTEAFF. DNA of the CDR3: TGTGCCAGCACCCCCGGGGGGGACACTGAAGCTTTCTTT.

This clonotype has ten or more counts. The V call is TRBV20-1, the J call TRBJ2-5; tentatively, D is TRBD2 (6 bases). Trimming shortened V by 3 bases and J by 1 base, and 9 bases separated the two germline ends. Germline loops: CDR1 DFQATT, CDR2 SNEGSKA (reference sequence). The CDR3 has 13 residues. CDR3 in amino acids: CSAREGFQETQYF. DNA of the CDR3: TGCAGTGCTAGGGAGGGATTCCAAGAGACCCAGTACTTC.

This clonotype has a count of ten or more. The V and J genes are TRBV5-1 and TRBJ1-3; D may be TRBD1 (6 bases). V was pared by 7 bases and J by 0 bases, with 17 bases between. The CDR3 has 16 amino acids. Germline V gene lookup returns CDR1 SGHRS and CDR2 YFSETQ. The CDR3 sequence is CASGLRQDLSGNTIYF. CDR3 nucleotides: TGCGCCAGCGGATTGCGACAGGACCTCTCTGGAAACACCATATATTTT.

In its sample, this clonotype was seen many times. This chain connects TRBV7-9 to TRBJ1-1; no reliable D call. Germline V gene lookup returns CDR1 SEHNR and CDR2 FQNEAQ (reference sequence). The CDR3 contains 14 residues. V was trimmed by 2 bases and J by 2 bases, leaving 9 bases between them. The CDR3: CASSLFDGNTEAFF. As DNA, the CDR3 is TGTGCCAGCAGCTTATTTGACGGAAACACTGAAGCTTTCTTT.

This clonotype was seen repeatedly, ten times or more. The chain uses TRBV10-3 and TRBJ1-4; 7 positions match TRBD1. The ends lost 7 bases at V and 4 bases at J; junction bases unmatched: 6. Germline CDR1 reads ENHRY; CDR2 reads SYGVKD. CDR3 length: 14 amino acids. The CDR3 region has the DNA TGTGCCATCACAAGTGACAGGGATAATGAAAAACTGTTTTTT. Translated, it gives CAITSDRDNEKLFF.

This clonotype was counted many times. This chain connects TRBV6-2 or TRBV6-3 to TRBJ1-5; tentatively, D is TRBD1 (5 bases). This CDR3 region has 13 residues. Looked up from germline, CDR1 is MNHEY and CDR2 is SVGEGT. V lost 5 bases, J lost 6 bases, and 11 bases lay in between. The CDR3 nucleotides are TGTGCCAGCAGTCCACAGGCGGGTCAGCCCCAGCATTTT. Protein product: CASSPQAGQPQHF.

This clonotype was counted many times. The gene calls are TRBV6-2 or TRBV6-3 and TRBJ2-2, with a tentative D call TRBD2 (5 bases). With 5 bases removed from V and 4 bases from J, the gap between germline ends came to 11 bases. The CDR3 consists of 14 residues. Germline CDR1 reads MNHEY; CDR2 reads SVGEGT. The CDR3 nucleotides read TGTGCCAGCAGTGCTCCGAGGGCCACCGGGGAGCTGTTTTTT. Translated: CASSAPRATGELFF.

This clonotype was counted ten times or more. The J gene is TRBJ2-7, the V gene TRBV11-2, with TRBD2 identical over 7 bases. V was clipped by 5 bases and J by 5 bases; unmatched bases: 12. The CDR3 consists of 15 residues. Germline loops: CDR1 SGHAT, CDR2 FQNNGV. In DNA form, the CDR3 reads TGTGCCAGCAGCCCAAGCCGGGACTATATGGACGAGCAGTACTTC. Amino acids: CASSPSRDYMDEQYF.

This clonotype was recorded at least ten times. The V call is TRBV9, the J call TRBJ1-5; weak D call: TRBD1 (6 bases). The CDR3 length is 18 residues. Trimming removed 4 bases from V and 3 bases from J, with 23 bases in between. Germline CDR1 and CDR2: SGDLS and YYNGEE. CDR3 bases: TGTGCCAGCAGCCGAATGTGGATGGGGGCTGAACTCAATCAGCCCCAGCATTTT. It translates to CASSRMWMGAELNQPQHF.

This clonotype was recorded many times. This sequence joins TRBV5-1 and TRBJ2-7; the D is unclear. Trimming shortened V by 0 bases and J by 5 bases, and 12 bases separated the two germline ends. The CDR3 has 14 amino acids. Germline CDR1 SGHRS, CDR2 YFSETQ. The CDR3 reads CASSLALGRNEQYF. In DNA, the CDR3 is TGCGCCAGCAGCTTGGCCCTGGGCCGAAACGAGCAGTACTTC. The complete variable domain, with remaining parts taken from reference TRBV5-1 and TRBJ2-7, reads KAGVTQTPRYLIKTRGQQVTLSCSPISGHRSVSWYQQTPGQGLQFLFEYFSETQRNKGNFPGRFSGRQFSNSRSEMNVSTLELGDSALYLCASSLALGRNEQYFGPGTRLTVT.

This clonotype was picked up many times. The J gene is TRBJ2-1, the V gene TRBV5-5; 9 nucleotides agree with TRBD1. The CDR3 is 15 residues long. In germline, CDR1 is SGHKS, CDR2 YYEKEE (reference sequence). V was pared by 3 bases and J by 2 bases, with 3 bases of the junction left unmatched. The CDR3 coding sequence is TGTGCCAGCAGCTCCCGGACAGGGGCCTACAATGAGCAGTTCTTC. As protein: CASSSRTGAYNEQFF.

This clonotype was recorded at least ten times. The chain uses TRBV5-6 and TRBJ2-7; D gene uncertain. CDR1 SGHDT and CDR2 YYEEEE come from the germline V gene. V lost 2 bases and J 7 bases, leaving 7 bases between the germline ends. The CDR3 sequence is 11 residues long. The chain's CDR3 is CASSFGREQYF. The CDR3 DNA sequence: TGTGCCAGCAGCTTCGGACGGGAGCAGTACTTC.

This clonotype was found many times. This chain joins TRBV20-1 and TRBJ1-1; D is unresolved. V was trimmed by 8 bases and J by 1 base, leaving 8 bases between them. CDR1 DFQATT and CDR2 SNEGSKA come from the germline V gene (reference sequence). The CDR3 consists of 11 residues. The CDR3 sequence: CSPPRNTEAFF. The CDR3 coding sequence is TGCAGTCCTCCGCGGAACACTGAAGCTTTCTTT.

This clonotype has a count of ten or more. The chain employs TRBV20-1 and TRBJ1-5, with 7 positions matching TRBD1. CDR1 is DFQATT and CDR2 is SNEGSKA in the germline V gene (reference sequence). CDR3 length: 13 amino acids. After removal of 6 bases from V and 6 bases from J, the junction contained 8 bases not matched to a gene. Here the CDR3 DNA reads TGCAGTGCCACTGACAGGGTGGCTCAGCCCCAGCATTTT. Translated: CSATDRVAQPQHF.